The clone carrying this TCR beta chain appeared many times. Its antigen is unidentified. The sequenced template was RNA, covering the TCR beta CDR3 region. RT-PCR in the first round used HTBI primers; a second-round multiplex PCR followed. TCRdb re-derived calls from the multiplex PCR reads in MiXCR, one entry per CDR3 protein. The data hold 400,000 or so distinct CDR3 sequences, with about a sixth observed a single time. The source of the sample is a study of Graves' ophthalmopathy and Graves' hyperthyroidism. The wider study: Peripheral blood collection took place at initial diagnosis, before any treatment.

Study-wide results and caveats: Thyroid clonotypes that were expanded above 0.001 frequency mostly also appeared in blood.

The authors defined stable hyperthyroidism as no ophthalmopathy within 18 months of follow-up. PBMCs were isolated from a roughly 10 ml sample of fresh peripheral blood. Sequenced sample: peripheral blood. The receptor was derived from an adult woman with stable Graves' hyperthyroidism.

The CDR3: CAISEVGRPYEQYF. The DNA for the CDR3 is TGTGCCATCAGTGAGGTAGGCAGACCCTACGAGCAGTACTTC. The V and J genes are TRBV10-3 and TRBJ2-7, with unresolved D. V was cut by 2 bases and J by 2 bases, with 10 bases left in between. CDR3 length equals 14 residues. From germline, CDR1 is ENHRY and CDR2 SYGVKD.